The present T cell receptor (beta chain) was sequenced within a study of HIV-infected patients and healthy controls. Notes on the study in general: Healthy control repertoires had roughly threefold more distinct CDR3s than untreated HIV+ repertoires, and higher Shannon diversity. MAIT alpha-chain CDR3s were frequent in healthy controls, depleted in HIV+.

Roughly three months, about 14 weeks, into antiretroviral therapy, follow-up blood was collected. No cell fractionation was done, so the repertoire covers all unsorted peripheral blood T cells. The RNA source was a roughly 2.5 ml peripheral blood draw. Alpha and beta constant-region primers primed reverse transcription of approximately 500 ng RNA. Using multiplexing indices, alpha and beta chain libraries were generated apart by chain-specific third strand synthesis. Each molecule carried a 12-nucleotide identifier made of two joined random hexamers added before amplification. MiXCR, applied by TCRdb to the 5' RACE reads, yields one record per CDR3 protein. Of more than 15,000 distinct CDR3 sequences listed, roughly 7.9% were seen once; the top ten hold around 20%. This clonotype was detected ten times or more. Its target is not known. The receptor comes from an adult with HIV infection. Sequencing was performed on blood, taken during antiretroviral therapy.

DNA of the CDR3: TGTGCCTGGAGTGTACTGTTAGCGGGGCCCGATACGCAGTATTTT. Encoded protein: CAWSVLLAGPDTQYF. The chain is built from TRBV30 and TRBJ2-3; 8 positions agree with TRBD2. Germline CDR1 GTSNPN, CDR2 SVGIG (reference sequence). The V and J ends lost 0 bases and 6 bases, in that order; junction bases with no gene match: 8. The length of the CDR3 is 15 residues.